The 14 T cell receptor beta chains presented below share a single source sample, sequenced in a study of T-cell memory formation after mild COVID-19. TCRdb re-derived calls from the 5' RACE reads in MiXCR, one entry per CDR3 protein. The data contain 400,000 to 500,000 distinct CDR3 sequences, roughly 18% of them seen just once; the ten biggest clones take up 20% to 25%. Sequencing was done on a sample of PBMCs or a T cell subset sorted from them (not recorded which). Receptors originate from a man younger than 30 who had mild COVID-19 (a few samples of this study predate the infection). Cell type and time point are not known.

This clonotype has only a few counts. The rearrangement joins TRBV20-1 to TRBJ2-1; 9 bases map to TRBD2. The CDR3 is made up of 15 amino acids. Germline assignment: CDR1 DFQATT and CDR2 SNEGSKA (reference sequence). Trimming at V came to 2 bases and at J to 10 bases, leaving 12 bases not matched to a gene. CDR3 sequence: CSARSTGTSFDEQFF. DNA for the CDR3: TGCAGTGCTAGATCAACCGGGACTAGCTTCGACGAGCAGTTCTTC.

The DNA of the CDR3 is TGCGCCAGCAGCACCTGGACAGGGGGGGACAATGAGCAGTTCTTC. It specifies CASSTWTGGDNEQFF. The chain has TRBV5-1 and TRBJ2-1; 10 nucleotides align to TRBD1. This CDR3 spans 15 amino acids. The V segment lost 4 bases and the J segment 5 bases; nucleotides outside the gene matches: 6. The germline CDR1 and CDR2 sequences are SGHRS and YFSETQ.

This clonotype was seen more than once but under ten times. V usage is TRBV12-3 or TRBV12-4 and J usage is TRBJ2-5; D perhaps matches TRBD2 (7 bases). V was trimmed by 5 bases and J by 0 bases, leaving 13 bases between them. The CDR3 totals 15 residues. CDR3 bases: TGTGCCAGCAGTCCCCGGGGGGCGTACCAAGAGACCCAGTACTTC. Translating it yields CASSPRGAYQETQYF.

This clonotype showed up many times. The chain couples TRBV29-1 to TRBJ1-2, with 8 bases that match TRBD1. Germline lookup yields CDR1 SQVTM and CDR2 ANQGSEA. The CDR3 loop spans 12 amino acids. The ends lost 4 bases at V and 2 bases at J; junction bases unmatched: 0. In DNA form, the CDR3 reads TGCAGCGTTGGGGACAGGAACTATGGCTACACCTTC. Its translation: CSVGDRNYGYTF.

The chain links TRBV20-1 to TRBJ2-7, with no clear D. The germline V gene encodes CDR1 DFQATT and CDR2 SNEGSKA (reference sequence). V was trimmed by 6 bases and J by 3 bases, leaving 18 bases between them. The CDR3 runs to 14 residues. Here the CDR3 reads CSAQAPRVFYEQYV. CDR3 in DNA: TGCAGTGCCCAGGCCCCTAGGGTCTTCTACGAGCAGTACGTC.

This clonotype was seen a few times. The chain recombines TRBV25-1 with TRBJ1-1, with a weak D call TRBD1 (6 bases). Germline V lookup: CDR1 MGHDK, CDR2 SYGVNS. The CDR3 is 13 amino acids. Trimming cost V 4 bases and J 4 bases, with 10 bases left between them. CDR3 amino acids: CASSGYRATEAFF. CDR3 nucleotides: TGTGCCAGCAGTGGTTACAGGGCCACTGAAGCTTTCTTT. Using reference TRBV25-1 and TRBJ1-1 for the parts outside the CDR3, the full variable domain is EADIYQTPRYLVIGTGKKITLECSQTMGHDKMYWYQQDPGMELHLIHYSYGVNSTEKGDLSSESTVSRIRTEHFPLTLESARPSHTSQYLCASSGYRATEAFFGQGTRLTVV.

This chain connects TRBV2 to TRBJ2-3; D is unresolved. Germline V lookup: CDR1 SNHLY, CDR2 FYNNEI. This CDR3 contains 15 residues. Trimming took off 1 base at V and 2 bases at J, with 10 bases between the two ends. CDR3 coding DNA: TGTGCCAGCAGTGAAGGTGTCACGCACACAGATACGCAGTATTTT. Translation gives CASSEGVTHTDTQYF.

This chain joins TRBV7-2 and TRBJ2-5; the match to TRBD1 covers 10 bases. The trim removed 5 bases at V and 4 bases at J, leaving 7 bases unmatched. Germline V gene sequence: CDR1 SGHTA, CDR2 FQGNSA. The CDR3 consists of 15 residues. In DNA form, the CDR3 reads TGTGCCAGCAGCAGACGACAGGGGGCGGGAGAGACCCAGTACTTC. Translation gives CASSRRQGAGETQYF.

The gene calls are TRBV7-3 and TRBJ1-4; D is undetermined. Germline CDR1 reads SGHTA; CDR2 reads FQGTGA. The CDR3 runs 15 residues. V dropped 8 bases and J dropped 4 bases, with 17 bases sitting between them. The CDR3 bases are TGTGCCAGCGGGCGGCGGAGAAGTGTTAATGAAAAACTGTTTTTT. As protein: CASGRRRSVNEKLFF. The complete variable domain, with remaining parts taken from reference TRBV7-3 and TRBJ1-4, reads GAGVSQTPSNKVTEKGKYVELRCDPISGHTALYWYRQSLGQGPEFLIYFQGTGAADDSGLPNDRFFAVRPEGSVSTLKIQRTERGDSAVYLCASGRRRSVNEKLFFGSGTQLSVL.

This clonotype was counted a few times. V gene TRBV6-5 combines with J gene TRBJ1-1; no definite D call. Germline V lookup: CDR1 MNHEY, CDR2 SVGAGI. CDR3 size: 15 residues. Trimming took off 2 bases at V and 0 bases at J, with 10 bases between the two ends. CDR3 bases: TGTGCCAGCAGTTACGGTTGGGGAATGAACACTGAAGCTTTCTTT. Amino acid sequence: CASSYGWGMNTEAFF.

This clonotype was counted between two and nine times. V usage is TRBV12-3 or TRBV12-4 and J usage is TRBJ1-3; D not certain. Trimming stripped 5 bases from V and 2 bases from J, with 10 bases between. The CDR3 runs 14 residues. CDR3 DNA sequence: TGTGCCAGCAGTCCCCCGGGAACTGGAAACACCATATATTTT. This codes for CASSPPGTGNTIYF.

The V gene is TRBV4-1, the J gene TRBJ1-2; D gene uncertain. Germline V gene lookup returns CDR1 MGHRA and CDR2 YSYEKL. The CDR3 contains 13 residues. V dropped 1 base and J dropped 6 bases, with 9 bases sitting between them. The CDR3 DNA is TGCGCCAGCAGCCAAGGCAGTTTGAATGGCTACACCTTC. This translates into CASSQGSLNGYTF.

The table lists this clonotype with a count of one. V gene TRBV18 combines with J gene TRBJ1-2; 7 bases are a match to TRBD1. The CDR3 is 15 amino acids. Germline CDR1 KGHSH, CDR2 LQKENI. The V and J ends lost 4 bases and 0 bases, in that order; junction bases with no gene match: 5. CDR3 coding DNA: TGTGCCAGCTCACTTGGGACAGTTGCTAACTATGGCTACACCTTC. Translated, it gives CASSLGTVANYGYTF.

V usage is TRBV7-9 and J usage is TRBJ1-1; D ambiguous. CDR3 size: 13 residues. Germline V gene lookup returns CDR1 SEHNR and CDR2 FQNEAQ (reference sequence). V was cut by 4 bases and J by 4 bases, with 10 bases left in between. The CDR3: CASSSHPGTEAFF. The CDR3 DNA reads TGTGCCAGCAGCTCCCACCCCGGCACTGAAGCTTTCTTT.